Sequencing of this TCR beta chain was carried out in a study of blood T cells in healthy people across ages. Combining a sample-barcoded 5' primer with a J-beta primer mix, a second PCR ran for 7 to 11 cycles. TCRdb itself ran the 5' RACE reads through MiXCR, one entry per CDR3 protein. The sample gives about 1.5 million distinct CDR3 sequences, under 55% of which show up once; approximately 4.1% is in the top ten. The table lists this clonotype with a few counts. Trimming pared 5 bases from V and 0 bases from J, leaving 7 bases between. Germline V lookup: CDR1 SGHVS, CDR2 FNYEAQ. This CDR3 is built from 13 residues.

The receptor comes from a young woman in good health. Sequencing was performed on blood. The V gene is TRBV7-6, the J gene TRBJ2-5; no clear D gene. CDR3: CASSASYQETQYF. CDR3 DNA sequence: TGTGCCAGCAGCGCGTCCTACCAAGAGACCCAGTACTTC. The complete variable domain, with remaining parts taken from reference TRBV7-6 and TRBJ2-5, reads GAGVSQSPRYKVTKRGQDVALRCDPISGHVSLYWYRQALGQGPEFLTYFNYEAQQDKSGLPNDRFSAERPEGSISTLTIQRTEQRDSAMYRCASSASYQETQYFGPGTRLLVL.